Each of the 27 T cell receptor beta chains below was sequenced from the same sample in a study of blood T cell repertoires in COVID-19. Sequenced by immunoSEQ multiplex PCR; TCRdb stores in-frame clones only, minus some. The sample carries under 200,000 clones, 86% recorded once. Sequencing used peripheral blood. The origin of the receptors is a man aged 50 to 60 with active or convalescent COVID-19.

The genes are TRBV25-1 and TRBJ1-2; TRBD1 is a possible D gene (6 bases). This CDR3 spans 13 amino acids. The germline V and J ends were trimmed by 6 bases and 2 bases, with 10 bases remaining between them. Germline lookup yields CDR1 MGHDK and CDR2 SYGVNS. CDR3 sequence: CASRAQGNYGYTF. CDR3 bases: TGTGCCAGCAGGGCACAGGGAAACTATGGCTACACCTTC.

CDR3 DNA: TGTGCCAGCAGCCAAGATCTAACCCCGGGTGGAAACACCATATATTTT. It is translated as CASSQDLTPGGNTIYF. The rearrangement joins TRBV3-1 (or the pseudogene TRBV3-2) to TRBJ1-3; D is uncertain. The CDR3 has 16 residues. Trimming left V 0 bases short and J 3 bases short, with 12 bases between. CDR1 is LGHDT and CDR2 is YNNKEL in the germline V gene (reference sequence).

The chain couples TRBV6-6 to TRBJ1-1; 8 nucleotides agree with TRBD1. The CDR3 has 13 residues. The germline V gene has CDR1 MNHNY and CDR2 SVGAGI (reference sequence). Trimming at V came to 7 bases and at J to 3 bases, leaving 4 bases not matched to a gene. The chain's CDR3 is CASIRQGYTEAFF. The CDR3 region has the DNA TGTGCCAGCATTCGACAGGGGTACACTGAAGCTTTCTTT.

The V gene is TRBV7-3, the J gene TRBJ2-2; possible D gene TRBD2, 5 bases. Germline V gives CDR1 SGHTA, CDR2 FQGTGA. There are 15 residues in the CDR3. Trimming took off 5 bases at V and 3 bases at J, with 13 bases between the two ends. CDR3 residues: CASSPTGSYTGELFF. CDR3 in DNA: TGTGCCAGCAGCCCGACGGGGAGTTACACCGGGGAGCTGTTTTTT. Complete variable domain (other parts from reference TRBV7-3 and TRBJ2-2): GAGVSQTPSNKVTEKGKYVELRCDPISGHTALYWYRQSLGQGPEFLIYFQGTGAADDSGLPNDRFFAVRPEGSVSTLKIQRTERGDSAVYLCASSPTGSYTGELFFGEGSRLTVL.

CDR3 region: CASSRGLGIRAQFF. Written as DNA, the CDR3 is TGTGCCAGCAGCCGCGGTCTAGGGATCAGGGCGCAGTTCTTC. The chain carries TRBV4-2 and TRBJ2-1; D possibly corresponds to TRBD1 (5 bases). V was pared by 4 bases and J by 12 bases, with 19 bases between. This CDR3 is 14 amino acids long. Germline assignment: CDR1 LGHNA and CDR2 YNFKEQ.

This clone has a single count. V usage is TRBV10-1 and J usage is TRBJ2-5, with 12 bases lining up with TRBD2. The CDR3 spans 19 residues. V shed 4 bases and J 0 bases; nucleotides not matched to a gene: 12. CDR1 is WNHNN, CDR2 SYGVQD, per germline (reference sequence). CDR3 in DNA: TGCGCCAGCAGTGGACGACCAGGACTAGCGGGATTGAACCAAGAGACCCAGTACTTC. Translating gives CASSGRPGLAGLNQETQYF.

V and J are TRBV7-2 and TRBJ2-5; TRBD1 is a possible D gene (5 bases). Trimming took 1 base from V and 2 from J, leaving 11 bases between them. Germline V gene sequence: CDR1 SGHTA, CDR2 FQGNSA. This CDR3 contains 15 residues. Here the CDR3 DNA reads TGTGCCAGCAGCTTAGACCCTCAGGGACAAGAGACCCAGTACTTC. Translation: CASSLDPQGQETQYF.

V gene TRBV10-3 combines with J gene TRBJ1-2, with 7 bases aligning to TRBD1. Germline-derived CDR1 and CDR2 are ENHRY and SYGVKD. V shed 2 bases and J 1 base; nucleotides not matched to a gene: 10. CDR3 size: 17 residues. The CDR3 nucleotides are TGTGCCATCAGTGAGCGGGACAGATTACTAATTAACTATGGCTACACCTTC. This gives the protein CAISERDRLLINYGYTF.

The rearrangement joins TRBV5-4 to TRBJ2-5; 13 nucleotides agree with TRBD2. V was clipped by 4 bases and J by 2 bases; unmatched bases: 5. The CDR3 runs to 16 residues. CDR1 and CDR2 (germline): SGHNT, YYREEE (reference sequence). The DNA of the CDR3 is TGTGCCAGCAGCCACGGACTAGCGGGGGATCAAGAGACCCAGTACTTC. The encoded protein is CASSHGLAGDQETQYF.

This chain joins TRBV5-1 and TRBJ2-7; 11 nucleotides agree with TRBD1. This CDR3 comprises 15 residues. Germline V CDR1 and CDR2: SGHRS, YFSETQ. The junction had 4 bases not matched to a gene; V was cut back by 2 bases and J by 3 bases. CDR3 DNA sequence: TGCGCCAGCAGCTTATCCGGGACAGGGGGCTACGAGCAGTACTTC. Translation: CASSLSGTGGYEQYF.

The genes are TRBV19 and TRBJ1-4, with 7 bases identical to TRBD1. J gave up 3 bases and V 6 bases, and 10 bases lay outside the gene matches. The CDR3 is 16 amino acids. Germline values: CDR1 LNHDA, CDR2 SQIVND (reference sequence). CDR3 DNA: TGTGCCAGTAGCCTGACAGGGTCAGGGGCTAATGAAAAACTGTTTTTT. This encodes CASSLTGSGANEKLFF. The full variable domain, completed using reference TRBV19 and TRBJ1-4, is DGGITQSPKYLFRKEGQNVTLSCEQNLNHDAMYWYRQDPGQGLRLIYYSQIVNDFQKGDIAEGYSVSREKKESFPLTVTSAQKNPTAFYLCASSLTGSGANEKLFFGSGTQLSVL.

The rearrangement joins TRBV7-9 to TRBJ2-1; 10 nucleotides line up with TRBD2. The trim removed 2 bases at V and 8 bases at J, leaving 3 bases unmatched. The CDR3 length is 14 residues. Looked up from germline, CDR1 is SEHNR and CDR2 is FQNEAQ (reference sequence). The CDR3 DNA reads as TGTGCCAGCAGCTTAACTAGCGGGAACGATGAGCAGTTCTTC. It translates to CASSLTSGNDEQFF.

The V and J genes are TRBV7-9 and TRBJ2-5, with TRBD2 matching over 8 bases. From germline, CDR1 is SEHNR and CDR2 FQNEAQ (reference sequence). J was trimmed by 2 bases and V by 6 bases; bases with no gene match: 5. The CDR3 has 14 residues. CDR3 sequence reads: CASRTTSGQETQYF. The CDR3 region has the DNA TGTGCCAGCAGGACTACTAGCGGACAAGAGACCCAGTACTTC.

The rearrangement links TRBV27 to TRBJ2-7; a weak D match, TRBD1 (5 bases). V lost 5 bases to trimming and J lost 4 bases, with 18 bases between them. Germline V gene sequence: CDR1 MNHEY, CDR2 SMNVEV (reference sequence). This CDR3 contains 15 residues. CDR3 sequence: CASSTTARALYEQYF. CDR3 sequence (DNA): TGTGCCAGCAGTACCACTGCCAGGGCTCTTTACGAGCAGTACTTC.

The V gene is TRBV6-5, the J gene TRBJ1-1; perhaps TRBD1 as D (6 bases). CDR1 and CDR2 (germline): MNHEY, SVGAGI. The CDR3 contains 14 residues. The V end was cut by 0 bases, the J end by 7 bases, with 12 bases between. The CDR3 DNA reads TGTGCCAGCAGTTACTCGGGACATACAAATGAAGCTTTCTTT. It is translated as CASSYSGHTNEAFF.

The chain links TRBV14 to TRBJ1-6; 7 bases fit TRBD1. V was pared by 3 bases and J by 6 bases, with 2 bases of the junction left unmatched. Germline V lookup: CDR1 SGHDN, CDR2 FVKESK. This CDR3 spans 14 amino acids. CDR3 coding DNA: TGTGCCAGCAGCCAGCGACAGGGTAATTCACCCCTCCACTTT. Protein: CASSQRQGNSPLHF. Based on the CDR3 plus reference TRBV14 and TRBJ1-6, the full variable domain is EAGVTQFPSHSVIEKGQTVTLRCDPISGHDNLYWYRRVMGKEIKFLLHFVKESKQDESGMPNNRFLAERTGGTYSTLKVQPAELEDSGVYFCASSQRQGNSPLHFGNGTRLTVT.

This chain connects TRBV7-9 to TRBJ1-2; D is possibly TRBD1 (5 bases). V shed 5 bases and J shed 7 bases, with 17 bases lying between them. The CDR3 is made up of 14 amino acids. CDR1 and CDR2 (germline): SEHNR, FQNEAQ (reference sequence). Written as DNA, the CDR3 is TGTGCCAGCAGCCTCAGTGGCGGGGCTGGTGGCTACACCTTC. Its translation: CASSLSGGAGGYTF.

V is TRBV4-1 and J is TRBJ2-7; 15 bases fit TRBD2. The germline gives CDR1 MGHRA, CDR2 YSYEKL. This CDR3 has 13 residues. V shed 6 bases, J shed 12 bases, and the junction held 6 bases outside the gene matches. The chain's CDR3 is CASREPGLAGGYF. In DNA, the CDR3 is TGCGCCAGCAGAGAACCGGGACTAGCGGGAGGGTACTTC.

The chain is built from TRBV6-4 and TRBJ2-1; 11 positions match TRBD2. V was clipped by 6 bases and J by 6 bases; unmatched bases: 7. The CDR3 loop spans 15 amino acids. Germline V gene sequence: CDR1 MRHNA, CDR2 SNTAGT. Written as DNA, the CDR3 is TGTGCCAGCAGCGTTAGCGGGGGGGGTTTCAATGAGCAGTTCTTC. It specifies CASSVSGGGFNEQFF.

The gene calls are TRBV5-1 and TRBJ1-1; D unresolved. The CDR3 has 15 amino acids. Trimming left V 2 bases short and J 0 bases short, with 11 bases between. CDR1 SGHRS and CDR2 YFSETQ come from the germline V gene. For the CDR3, the DNA is TGCGCCAGCAGCTTAGGCTCCGGGTTGAACACTGAAGCTTTCTTT. Protein: CASSLGSGLNTEAFF. The variable domain in full, completed from reference TRBV5-1 and TRBJ1-1, reads KAGVTQTPRYLIKTRGQQVTLSCSPISGHRSVSWYQQTPGQGLQFLFEYFSETQRNKGNFPGRFSGRQFSNSRSEMNVSTLELGDSALYLCASSLGSGLNTEAFFGQGTRLTVV.

CDR3 amino acids: CASSQDAAGGGTEAFF. CDR3 nucleotides: TGTGCCAGCAGCCAAGATGCGGCAGGCGGGGGCACTGAAGCTTTCTTT. The chain employs TRBV4-2 and TRBJ1-1; a possible D gene is TRBD1 (5 bases). CDR3 length: 16 residues. The V and J ends lost 0 bases and 4 bases respectively, with 15 bases between them. Germline V lookup: CDR1 LGHNA, CDR2 YNFKEQ.

V is TRBV19 and J is TRBJ1-6; TRBD1 matches 7 bases. The germline CDR1 and CDR2 sequences are LNHDA and SQIVND (reference sequence). V lost 7 bases to trimming and J lost 0 bases; unmatched junction nucleotides: 0. The CDR3 is 14 amino acids. The CDR3 DNA follows: TGTGCCAGTACAGGGGGCTCCTATAATTCACCCCTCCACTTT. Protein sequence: CASTGGSYNSPLHF.

This clone was seen a handful of times. The chain recombines TRBV4-3 with TRBJ2-4; D uncertain. The CDR3 consists of 13 residues. CDR1 and CDR2 (germline): LGHNA, YSLEER. Trimming left V 5 bases short and J 5 bases short, with 10 bases between. The CDR3 here is CASSTLRENIQYF. The CDR3 DNA sequence: TGCGCCAGCAGCACCCTACGGGAAAACATTCAGTACTTC.

This sequence joins TRBV6-2 or TRBV6-3 and TRBJ2-1; TRBD2 matches 8 bases. The length of the CDR3 is 17 residues. J lost 6 bases, V lost 3 bases, and 13 bases had no gene match. Germline V gene data show CDR1 as MNHEY and CDR2 as SVGEGT. DNA for the CDR3: TGTGCCAGCAGTTATATCATGGGACTAGGGGAATTCAATGAGCAGTTCTTC. As protein: CASSYIMGLGEFNEQFF.

A single count supports this clone. The rearrangement joins TRBV5-5 to TRBJ2-3; a weak D match, TRBD2 (6 bases). Germline V gives CDR1 SGHKS, CDR2 YYEKEE (reference sequence). The CDR3 extends over 16 amino acids. The V gene lost 2 bases and the J gene lost 4 bases, with 17 bases spanning the gap. CDR3 DNA: TGTGCCAGCAGCTTCCGCCCGGGACTCGGGGCAGATACGCAGTATTTT. It yields the protein CASSFRPGLGADTQYF.

The table lists this clone with a few counts. The chain carries TRBV3-1 (or the pseudogene TRBV3-2) and TRBJ2-1; TRBD1 aligns across 7 bases. V gave up 0 bases and J gave up 14 bases; unmatched junction bases: 7. The V gene's germline CDR1 is LGHDT and CDR2 YNNKEL (reference sequence). The CDR3 consists of 13 residues. CDR3: CASSQDHGTEEFF. The CDR3 DNA follows: TGTGCCAGCAGCCAAGATCATGGGACAGAAGAGTTCTTC.

The chain recombines TRBV19 with TRBJ1-6, with D possibly TRBD1 on 5 matching bases. The CDR3 contains 14 residues. V dropped 2 bases and J dropped 5 bases, with 7 bases sitting between them. Germline CDR1 and CDR2: LNHDA and SQIVND (reference sequence). The CDR3 sequence is CASSIRGNNSPLHF. In DNA, the CDR3 is TGTGCCAGTAGTATACGGGGGAATAATTCACCCCTCCACTTT.